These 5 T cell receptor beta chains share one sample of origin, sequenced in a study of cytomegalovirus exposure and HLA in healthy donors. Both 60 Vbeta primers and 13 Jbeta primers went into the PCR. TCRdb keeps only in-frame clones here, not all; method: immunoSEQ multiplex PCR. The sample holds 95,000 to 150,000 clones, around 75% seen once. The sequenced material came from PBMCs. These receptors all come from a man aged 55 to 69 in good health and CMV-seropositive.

This chain's CDR3 is CASSASGGRNEQFF. In DNA form, the CDR3 reads TGTGCCAGCAGCGCTAGCGGGGGACGGAATGAGCAGTTCTTC. The J gene is TRBJ2-1, the V gene TRBV11-2, with 10 bases lining up with TRBD2. The ends lost 5 bases at V and 7 bases at J; junction bases unmatched: 5. The CDR3 sequence is 14 residues long. The germline V gene has CDR1 SGHAT and CDR2 FQNNGV.

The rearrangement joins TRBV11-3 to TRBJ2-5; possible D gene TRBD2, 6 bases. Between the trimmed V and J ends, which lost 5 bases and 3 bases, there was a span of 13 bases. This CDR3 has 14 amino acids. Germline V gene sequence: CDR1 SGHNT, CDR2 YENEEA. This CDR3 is CASSHVGGKETQYF. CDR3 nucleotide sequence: TGTGCCAGCAGCCACGTCGGGGGTAAAGAGACCCAGTACTTC. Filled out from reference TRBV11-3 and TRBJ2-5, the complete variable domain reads EAGVVQSPRYKIIEKKQPVAFWCNPISGHNTLYWYLQNLGQGPELLIRYENEEAVDDSQLPKDRFSAERLKGVDSTLKIQPAELGDSAVYLCASSHVGGKETQYFGPGTRLLVL.

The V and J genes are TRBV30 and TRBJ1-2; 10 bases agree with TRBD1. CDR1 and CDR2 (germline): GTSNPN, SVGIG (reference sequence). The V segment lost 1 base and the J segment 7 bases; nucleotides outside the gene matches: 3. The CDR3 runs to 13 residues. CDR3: CAWSAGTGVGYTF. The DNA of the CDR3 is TGTGCCTGGAGTGCCGGGACAGGGGTTGGCTACACCTTC.

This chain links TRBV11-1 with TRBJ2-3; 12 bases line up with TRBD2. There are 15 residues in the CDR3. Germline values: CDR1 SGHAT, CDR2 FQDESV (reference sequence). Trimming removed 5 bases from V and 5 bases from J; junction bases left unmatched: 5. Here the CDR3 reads CASSASGGVEDTQYF. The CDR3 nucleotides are TGTGCCAGCAGCGCTAGCGGGGGGGTAGAAGATACGCAGTATTTT. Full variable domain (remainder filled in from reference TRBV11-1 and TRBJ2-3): EAEVAQSPRYKITEKSQAVAFWCDPISGHATLYWYRQILGQGPELLVQFQDESVVDDSQLPKDRFSAERLKGVDSTLKIQPAELGDSAMYLCASSASGGVEDTQYFGPGTRLTVL.

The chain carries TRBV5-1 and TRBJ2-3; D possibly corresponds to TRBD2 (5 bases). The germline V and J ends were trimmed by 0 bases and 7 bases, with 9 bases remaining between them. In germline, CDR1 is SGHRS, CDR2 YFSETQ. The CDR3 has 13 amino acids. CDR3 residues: CASSLDGEHTQYF. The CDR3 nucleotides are TGCGCCAGCAGCTTGGACGGGGAACATACGCAGTATTTT.